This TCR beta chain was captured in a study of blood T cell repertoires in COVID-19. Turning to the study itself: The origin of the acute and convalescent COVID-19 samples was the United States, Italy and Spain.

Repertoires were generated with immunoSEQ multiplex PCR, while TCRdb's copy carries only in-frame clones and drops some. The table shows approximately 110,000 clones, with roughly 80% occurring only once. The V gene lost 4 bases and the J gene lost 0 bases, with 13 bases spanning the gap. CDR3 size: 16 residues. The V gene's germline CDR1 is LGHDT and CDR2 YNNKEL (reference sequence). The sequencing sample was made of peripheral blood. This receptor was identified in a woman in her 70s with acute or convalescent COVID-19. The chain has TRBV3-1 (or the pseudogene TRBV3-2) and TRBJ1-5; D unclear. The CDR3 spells CASSPPRENSNQPQHF. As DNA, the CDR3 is TGTGCCAGCAGCCCCCCTCGAGAGAATAGCAATCAGCCCCAGCATTTT.